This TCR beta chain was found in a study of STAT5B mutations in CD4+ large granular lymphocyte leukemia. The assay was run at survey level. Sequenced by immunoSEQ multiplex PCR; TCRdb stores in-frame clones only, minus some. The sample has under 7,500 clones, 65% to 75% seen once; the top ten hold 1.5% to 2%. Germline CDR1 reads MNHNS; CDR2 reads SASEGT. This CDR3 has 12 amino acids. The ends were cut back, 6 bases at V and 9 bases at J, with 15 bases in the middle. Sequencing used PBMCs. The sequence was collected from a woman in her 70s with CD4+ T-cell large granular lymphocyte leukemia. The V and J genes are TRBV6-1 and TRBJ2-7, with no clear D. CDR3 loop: CASSLGPAGQYF. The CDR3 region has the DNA TGTGCCAGCAGCCTAGGGCCTGCCGGGCAGTACTTC.